One sample yielded the 28 T cell receptor beta chains listed below, sequenced in a study of neoadjuvant anti-PD-1 for oral cavity cancer. Assay: immunoSEQ multiplex PCR; the TCRdb copy retains only in-frame clones and omits some. The profile covers some 14,000 clones, with 66% appearing a single time and 2% to 2.5% taken by the ten largest. The sample was PBMCs, taken before nivolumab (anti-PD-1) treatment. The receptors were sampled from a person between 40 and 85 years old with oral cavity squamous cell carcinoma.

This clone has a handful of counts. The chain combines TRBV5-4 with TRBJ2-5; the D gene is possibly TRBD1 (6 bases). Trimming stripped 4 bases from V and 1 base from J, with 14 bases between. This CDR3 has 15 amino acids. Germline CDR1 is SGHNT and CDR2 is YYREEE (reference sequence). The CDR3 region has the DNA TGTGCCAGCAGCCCGAACGGACAGCCCCAAGAGACCCAGTACTTC. Protein: CASSPNGQPQETQYF.

The chain has TRBV27 and TRBJ1-1; D may be TRBD1 (6 bases). The CDR3 spans 16 residues. Germline values: CDR1 MNHEY, CDR2 SMNVEV (reference sequence). The V end lost 0 bases, the J end lost 0 bases, and 11 bases lay between the germline ends. DNA for the CDR3: TGTGCCAGCAGTTTATCTTCCGGACAGTTGAACACTGAAGCTTTCTTT. Amino acids: CASSLSSGQLNTEAFF.

This chain uses TRBV19 with TRBJ1-5; weak D call: TRBD1 (6 bases). V was pared by 6 bases and J by 4 bases, with 13 bases between. CDR3 length: 14 residues. Germline CDR1 is LNHDA and CDR2 is SQIVND (reference sequence). The CDR3 loop reads CASRDSDSNQPQHF. In DNA, the CDR3 is TGTGCCAGTAGGGATTCGGACAGTAATCAGCCCCAGCATTTT.

The chain uses TRBV2 and TRBJ1-5, with no clear D. Trimming removed 5 bases at V and 2 bases at J, with 10 bases between. CDR3 size: 14 residues. CDR1 and CDR2 from the germline V gene are SNHLY and FYNNEI. For the CDR3, the DNA is TGTGCCAGCAGTTTCGACGGTGGCAATCAGCCCCAGCATTTT. Translated: CASSFDGGNQPQHF.

J is TRBJ2-5 and V is TRBV11-2; TRBD2 matches at 12 bases. V lost 6 bases and J lost 4; bases outside the gene matches: 9. Germline V gene sequence: CDR1 SGHAT, CDR2 FQNNGV. This CDR3 comprises 16 residues. The CDR3 spells CASSLSGLAGTETQYF. CDR3 bases: TGTGCCAGCAGTCTCTCCGGACTAGCGGGAACAGAGACCCAGTACTTC.

The chain joins TRBV11-2 to TRBJ1-1; D uncertain. This CDR3 has 12 amino acids. CDR1 is SGHAT, CDR2 FQNNGV, per germline. V lost 8 bases and J 0 bases, leaving 7 bases between the germline ends. This CDR3 is CASGSMNTEAFF. The CDR3 DNA reads as TGTGCCAGCGGCTCCATGAACACTGAAGCTTTCTTT.

The J gene is TRBJ1-5, the V gene TRBV6-4, with D perhaps matching TRBD1 (6 bases). Trimming pared 6 bases from V and 4 bases from J, leaving 13 bases between. Germline V gene data show CDR1 as MRHNA and CDR2 as SNTAGT. The CDR3 is made up of 14 amino acids. The DNA for the CDR3 is TGTGCCAGCAGAAAGGGACAAGGGAATCAGCCCCAGCATTTT. The encoded protein is CASRKGQGNQPQHF.

This sequence joins TRBV13 and TRBJ1-5; no firm D call. This CDR3 has 13 residues. The V and J ends lost 3 bases and 4 bases respectively, with 7 bases between them. Germline V gene data show CDR1 as PRHDT and CDR2 as FYEKMQ (reference sequence). Here the CDR3 reads CASSFGGNQPQHF. The DNA of the CDR3 is TGTGCCAGCAGCTTCGGAGGGAATCAGCCCCAGCATTTT. The full variable domain, with the rest looked up from reference TRBV13 and TRBJ1-5, is AAGVIQSPRHLIKEKRETATLKCYPIPRHDTVYWYQQGPGQDPQFLISFYEKMQSDKGSIPDRFSAQQFSDYHSELNMSSLELGDSALYFCASSFGGNQPQHFGDGTRLSIL.

The chain links TRBV6-1 to TRBJ1-2, with D perhaps matching TRBD1 (5 bases). This CDR3 region has 14 residues. Trimming pared 5 bases from V and 2 bases from J, leaving 12 bases between. Germline CDR1 reads MNHNS; CDR2 reads SASEGT. As DNA, the CDR3 is TGTGCCAGCAGTCTCGACAGTCCCAACTATGGCTACACCTTC. It specifies CASSLDSPNYGYTF.

The chain carries TRBV11-2 and TRBJ1-2, with TRBD1 as a possible D gene (5 bases). V lost 4 bases and J 3 bases, leaving 15 bases between the germline ends. Germline V gene lookup returns CDR1 SGHAT and CDR2 FQNNGV. The CDR3 contains 15 residues. CDR3 coding DNA: TGTGCCAGCAGCTCACCGGGACGGGGTGACTATGGCTACACCTTC. Its protein is CASSSPGRGDYGYTF.

The J gene is TRBJ1-1, the V gene TRBV4-1; D gene unclear. CDR1 and CDR2 from the germline V gene are MGHRA and YSYEKL. The V end was cut by 4 bases, the J end by 4 bases, with 19 bases between. The CDR3 contains 16 residues. The CDR3 DNA reads TGCGCCAGCAGCCGTCCTGCCGACGAGTACAGCACTGAAGCTTTCTTT. It encodes CASSRPADEYSTEAFF.

This sequence joins TRBV10-3 and TRBJ1-6, with D unresolved. This CDR3 is 11 amino acids long. Per the germline V gene, CDR1 is ENHRY and CDR2 is SYGVKD. Trimming removed 3 bases from V and 9 bases from J, with 3 bases in between. The CDR3 loop reads CAISEPSPLHF. CDR3 nucleotide sequence: TGTGCCATCAGTGAACCTTCACCCCTCCACTTT.

In its sample, this clone was seen once. The chain joins TRBV28 to TRBJ2-3, with a weak D call TRBD2 (5 bases). The V gene's germline CDR1 is MDHEN and CDR2 SYDVKM. The CDR3 length is 15 residues. Deletions cut 5 bases from V and 5 bases from J, with 17 bases between. For the CDR3, the DNA is TGTGCCAGCAGTCCCCACAGTGGAGGAGGAGATACGCAGTATTTT. It encodes CASSPHSGGGDTQYF.

The chain uses TRBV5-1 and TRBJ2-2; D not certain. Trimming cost V 1 base and J 0 bases, with 7 bases left between them. Germline CDR1 is SGHRS and CDR2 is YFSETQ. The CDR3 is 15 amino acids. CDR3 bases: TGCGCCAGCAGCTTGTCACCGACGAACACCGGGGAGCTGTTTTTT. This gives the protein CASSLSPTNTGELFF.

The CDR3 DNA reads TGCGCCAGCAGCCGACTAGAAGATAACACTGAAGCTTTCTTT. Protein product: CASSRLEDNTEAFF. V usage is TRBV4-1 and J usage is TRBJ1-1, with D unresolved. The germline CDR1 and CDR2 sequences are MGHRA and YSYEKL. V was trimmed by 4 bases and J by 2 bases, leaving 11 bases between them. CDR3 size: 14 residues.

The chain has TRBV19 and TRBJ2-3, with 7 positions matching TRBD1. Germline V CDR1 and CDR2: LNHDA, SQIVND (reference sequence). Trimming cost V 5 bases and J 2 bases; bases outside gene matches: 10. The CDR3 is 16 residues long. The chain's CDR3 is CASSSRQGVATDTQYF. Here the CDR3 DNA reads TGTGCCAGTAGTTCAAGACAGGGAGTAGCCACAGATACGCAGTATTTT.

This clone showed up just a few times. The chain is built from TRBV6-1 and TRBJ1-5, with D possibly matching TRBD1 (6 bases). The ends were cut back, 4 bases at V and 3 bases at J, with 10 bases in the middle. Germline loops: CDR1 MNHNS, CDR2 SASEGT. This CDR3 has 14 residues. The CDR3 reads CASSAGDINQPQHF. CDR3 nucleotide sequence: TGTGCCAGCAGTGCGGGGGACATCAATCAGCCCCAGCATTTT.

This clone was detected only a few times. In nucleotides, the CDR3 is TGTGCCAGCAGCAGGGGATCACCCGGGGAGCTGTTTTTT. Protein: CASSRGSPGELFF. The chain has TRBV2 and TRBJ2-2; the D gene is possibly TRBD1 (6 bases). This CDR3 is built from 13 residues. The V end lost 6 bases, the J end lost 6 bases, and 11 bases lay between the germline ends. Germline-derived CDR1 and CDR2 are SNHLY and FYNNEI.

The chain joins TRBV27 to TRBJ2-6; D is unclear. The V gene's germline CDR1 is MNHEY and CDR2 SMNVEV (reference sequence). The CDR3 loop spans 19 amino acids. The V gene lost 2 bases and the J gene lost 1 base, with 18 bases spanning the gap. CDR3 sequence (DNA): TGTGCCAGCAGTTTAAATATCATATTAGGGTTTTCTGGGGCCAACGTCCTGACTTTC. Its translation: CASSLNIILGFSGANVLTF.

The chain combines TRBV27 with TRBJ1-2; D is undetermined. Trimming shortened V by 0 bases and J by 9 bases, and 11 bases separated the two germline ends. The germline V gene has CDR1 MNHEY and CDR2 SMNVEV (reference sequence). CDR3 size: 13 residues. The CDR3, as DNA: TGTGCCAGCAGTTTATCAGCGGGATATAGCTACACCTTC. Its translation is CASSLSAGYSYTF.

The chain links TRBV12-5 to TRBJ2-1; 13 bases are shared with TRBD2. The CDR3 runs 15 residues. V lost 7 bases and J lost 9; bases outside the gene matches: 9. Per germline, CDR1 LGHNT and CDR2 FRNRAP. In DNA, the CDR3 is TGTGCTAGTGCTGTTTGGACTAGCGGGAGCATTGAGCAGTTCTTC. Translating gives CASAVWTSGSIEQFF.

In its sample, this clone was seen once. The V and J genes are TRBV5-6 and TRBJ2-7, with D tentatively TRBD2 (5 bases). The length of the CDR3 is 11 residues. Germline loops: CDR1 SGHDT, CDR2 YYEEEE. Trimming removed 4 bases at V and 11 bases at J, with 13 bases between. CDR3 amino acids: CASSTGIKEYF. DNA of the CDR3: TGTGCCAGCAGCACCGGGATTAAGGAGTACTTC.

This chain joins TRBV5-1 and TRBJ2-1, with 7 bases that match TRBD2. The germline gives CDR1 SGHRS, CDR2 YFSETQ. This CDR3 comprises 15 residues. Trimming removed 5 bases from V and 5 bases from J; junction bases left unmatched: 10. In DNA form, the CDR3 reads TGCGCCAGCAGTTCGAGGGCTAGCGGCAACAATGAGCAGTTCTTC. Translated: CASSSRASGNNEQFF.

The chain couples TRBV14 to TRBJ2-2; the match to TRBD2 covers 9 bases. This CDR3 region has 15 residues. Germline V lookup: CDR1 SGHDN, CDR2 FVKESK. The trim removed 4 bases at V and 4 bases at J, leaving 4 bases unmatched. The CDR3 spells CASSPAGGGTGELFF. The CDR3 coding sequence is TGTGCCAGCAGCCCAGCGGGAGGAGGCACCGGGGAGCTGTTTTTT.

This clone was recorded a few times. This chain links TRBV29-1 with TRBJ1-2; D remains unclear. In germline, CDR1 is SQVTM, CDR2 ANQGSEA. CDR3 size: 12 residues. Trimming removed 7 bases from V and 8 bases from J, with 17 bases in between. Here the CDR3 DNA reads TGCAGCGGATCCACCGGGATCGGCGGCTACACCTTC. Encoded protein: CSGSTGIGGYTF.

The chain recombines TRBV2 with TRBJ2-5, with 8 nucleotides matching TRBD1. This CDR3 comprises 14 residues. The V and J ends lost 6 bases and 5 bases, in that order; junction bases with no gene match: 8. Germline-derived CDR1 and CDR2 are SNHLY and FYNNEI. The CDR3 DNA is TGTGCCAGCAGAGACCCCAGGGGGCGCGAGACCCAGTACTTC. It translates to CASRDPRGRETQYF.

Points on this clone: A junction boundary mismatches the germline segment, possibly from a read error. This chain joins TRBV13 and TRBJ2-3; TRBD2 matches at 10 bases. The CDR3 spans 12 residues. Per germline, CDR1 PRHDT and CDR2 FYEKMQ (reference sequence). The CDR3 is CASSPPLAGSNF. CDR3 coding DNA: TGTGCCAGCAGCCCCCCACTAGCGGGGAGTAATTTT.

This clone has more than one count but fewer than ten. The genes are TRBV7-2 and TRBJ2-7; 9 bases agree with TRBD2. The CDR3 covers 15 residues. With V trimmed by 6 bases and J by 6 bases, 12 bases remained unmatched. Germline CDR1 SGHTA, CDR2 FQGNSA. The CDR3 sequence: CASSIKAGGPLEQYF. The CDR3 DNA reads as TGTGCCAGCAGTATAAAGGCGGGGGGGCCTCTCGAGCAGTACTTC. Filled out from reference TRBV7-2 and TRBJ2-7, the complete variable domain reads GAGVSQSPSNKVTEKGKDVELRCDPISGHTALYWYRQSLGQGLEFLIYFQGNSAPDKSGLPSDRFSAERTGGSVSTLTIQRTQQEDSAVYLCASSIKAGGPLEQYFGPGTRLTVT.